A single sample is the source of the 30 T cell receptor beta chains below, sequenced in a study of cytomegalovirus exposure and HLA in healthy donors. PCR employed 60 Vbeta and 13 Jbeta primers. The method was immunoSEQ multiplex PCR; TCRdb's version includes in-frame clones alone and lacks a portion of them. The sample consists of around 140,000 clones, roughly 80% of them appearing once. The sample consisted of PBMCs. The receptor source for this set is a female donor in good health and CMV-seronegative.

The rearrangement links TRBV7-2 to TRBJ2-7, with TRBD1 matching 10 bases. J lost 5 bases, V lost 4 bases, and 11 bases had no gene match. Per the germline V gene, CDR1 is SGHTA and CDR2 is FQGNSA. The CDR3 sequence is 16 residues long. DNA of the CDR3: TGTGCCAGCAGCTCACCTCGGGGACAGGGGTACGACGAGCAGTACTTC. Its translation is CASSSPRGQGYDEQYF.

Written as DNA, the CDR3 is TGTGCCAGCAGTTCCCCGACTAGCGGGTTAAACAATGAGCAGTTCTTC. Its translation is CASSSPTSGLNNEQFF. The chain has TRBV28 and TRBJ2-1; TRBD2 agrees at 10 bases. CDR1 is MDHEN and CDR2 is SYDVKM in the germline V gene. The CDR3 runs 16 residues. Trimming at V came to 4 bases and at J to 5 bases, leaving 8 bases not matched to a gene.

The rearrangement uses TRBV7-6 and TRBJ2-1; 13 bases match TRBD2. The trim removed 4 bases at V and 5 bases at J, leaving 5 bases unmatched. From germline, CDR1 is SGHVS and CDR2 FNYEAQ. This CDR3 has 16 residues. The CDR3 bases are TGTGCCAGCAGCTCCCCCGGGACTAGCGGGAACAATGAGCAGTTCTTC. Protein sequence: CASSSPGTSGNNEQFF. Combining the CDR3 with reference TRBV7-6 and TRBJ2-1 gives the whole variable domain GAGVSQSPRYKVTKRGQDVALRCDPISGHVSLYWYRQALGQGPEFLTYFNYEAQQDKSGLPNDRFSAERPEGSISTLTIQRTEQRDSAMYRCASSSPGTSGNNEQFFGPGTRLTVL.

The J gene is TRBJ1-3, the V gene TRBV5-1; D ambiguous. Germline V gene data show CDR1 as SGHRS and CDR2 as YFSETQ. This CDR3 has 16 amino acids. V was pared by 0 bases and J by 0 bases, with 10 bases between. CDR3 sequence reads: CASSLAGSGSGNTIYF. DNA of the CDR3: TGCGCCAGCAGCTTGGCTGGCAGCGGCTCTGGAAACACCATATATTTT.

CDR3 in amino acids: CASSEEQGGSNQPQHF. For the CDR3, the DNA is TGTGCCAGCAGTGAGGAACAGGGAGGGAGCAATCAGCCCCAGCATTTT. The rearrangement links TRBV2 to TRBJ1-5, with D possibly matching TRBD1 (6 bases). Germline V lookup: CDR1 SNHLY, CDR2 FYNNEI. Trimming removed 3 bases from V and 1 base from J, with 13 bases in between. CDR3 size: 16 residues.

The table lists this clone with a count of one. The DNA for the CDR3 is TGCAGCGTTTACCGGGAGACCCAGTACTTC. This sequence encodes CSVYRETQYF. The chain recombines TRBV29-1 with TRBJ2-5; D unclear. CDR1 SQVTM and CDR2 ANQGSEA come from the germline V gene. Between the trimmed V and J ends, which lost 5 bases and 5 bases, there was a span of 6 bases. The CDR3 is made up of 10 amino acids.

The gene calls are TRBV6-5 and TRBJ1-1; D is ambiguous. The CDR3 contains 14 residues. Between the trimmed V and J ends, which lost 7 bases and 1 base, there was a span of 13 bases. Per the germline V gene, CDR1 is MNHEY and CDR2 is SVGAGI. The CDR3 region is CASNEGWKNTEAFF. In DNA, the CDR3 is TGTGCCAGCAACGAGGGTTGGAAGAACACTGAAGCTTTCTTT.

The chain joins TRBV7-2 to TRBJ1-5; TRBD1 might be the D (5 bases). The CDR3 contains 15 residues. Trimming removed 5 bases from V and 0 bases from J, with 11 bases in between. The germline gives CDR1 SGHTA, CDR2 FQGNSA. CDR3 in amino acids: CASSTGIYSNQPQHF. CDR3 DNA: TGTGCCAGCAGCACAGGAATTTATAGCAATCAGCCCCAGCATTTT.

The rearrangement links TRBV9 to TRBJ2-7, with a weak D call TRBD2 (5 bases). V was trimmed by 1 base and J by 1 base, leaving 9 bases between them. The germline gives CDR1 SGDLS, CDR2 YYNGEE. The CDR3 consists of 14 residues. The CDR3 nucleotides read TGTGCCAGCAGCGTATCTCGGACTTCCTACGAGCAGTACTTC. Translated: CASSVSRTSYEQYF.

The V call is TRBV4-1, the J call TRBJ2-6; TRBD2 agrees at 11 bases. The CDR3 totals 19 residues. Germline lookup yields CDR1 MGHRA and CDR2 YSYEKL. Losses at the gene ends were 4 bases for V and 2 bases for J; bases not matched to a gene: 10. The CDR3 nucleotides read TGCGCCAGCAGCCCGTGGGGTAGCGGGAGGGGACCTGGGGCCAACGTCCTGACTTTC. Translated, it gives CASSPWGSGRGPGANVLTF.

The chain links TRBV5-4 to TRBJ2-3; 10 bases line up with TRBD2. CDR3 length: 15 amino acids. The V gene's germline CDR1 is SGHNT and CDR2 YYREEE (reference sequence). Losses at the gene ends were 4 bases for V and 2 bases for J; bases not matched to a gene: 4. CDR3 protein: CASSPGTSVTDTQYF. The CDR3 DNA sequence: TGTGCCAGCAGCCCCGGGACTAGCGTCACAGATACGCAGTATTTT.

This clone was seen a few times. This rearrangement joins TRBV29-1 to TRBJ1-1; D unresolved. The CDR3 totals 10 residues. In germline, CDR1 is SQVTM, CDR2 ANQGSEA. V lost 7 bases, J lost 2 bases, and 5 bases lay in between. The CDR3 loop is CSALNTEAFF. DNA of the CDR3: TGCAGCGCTTTAAACACTGAAGCTTTCTTT. Full variable domain (rest looked up from reference TRBV29-1 and TRBJ1-1): SAVISQKPSRDICQRGTSLTIQCQVDSQVTMMFWYRQQPGQSLTLIATANQGSEATYESGFVIDKFPISRPNLTFSTLTVSNMSPEDSSIYLCSALNTEAFFGQGTRLTVV.

The genes are TRBV7-9 and TRBJ2-5; the D gene is possibly TRBD2 (7 bases). CDR3 size: 14 residues. From germline, CDR1 is SEHNR and CDR2 FQNEAQ (reference sequence). V was shortened by 1 base and J by 3 bases, with 9 bases between the two germline ends. CDR3 in amino acids: CASSLVGGEETQYF. The CDR3 DNA reads TGTGCCAGCAGCTTAGTAGGGGGGGAAGAGACCCAGTACTTC. Combining the CDR3 with reference TRBV7-9 and TRBJ2-5 gives the whole variable domain DTGVSQNPRHKITKRGQNVTFRCDPISEHNRLYWYRQTLGQGPEFLTYFQNEAQLEKSRLLSDRFSAERPKGSFSTLEIQRTEQGDSAMYLCASSLVGGEETQYFGPGTRLLVL.

J is TRBJ1-5 and V is TRBV28, with TRBD1 as a possible D gene (6 bases). CDR3 length: 16 residues. The V gene's germline CDR1 is MDHEN and CDR2 SYDVKM. Trimming removed 2 bases from V and 7 bases from J, with 18 bases in between. CDR3 in amino acids: CASSLNYRVGGQPQHF. The CDR3 region has the DNA TGTGCCAGCAGTTTAAACTACAGGGTCGGGGGGCAGCCCCAGCATTTT.

This rearrangement joins TRBV27 to TRBJ1-5, with no clear D. This CDR3 comprises 14 residues. Trimming shortened V by 2 bases and J by 1 base, and 6 bases separated the two germline ends. Germline CDR1 is MNHEY and CDR2 is SMNVEV (reference sequence). In nucleotides, the CDR3 is TGTGCCAGCAGTTTAACAGTAAGCAATCAGCCCCAGCATTTT. As protein: CASSLTVSNQPQHF.

V is TRBV29-1 and J is TRBJ1-2, with 10 positions matching TRBD1. There are 14 residues in the CDR3. Unmatched junction bases numbered 7, after V lost 2 bases and J lost 7 bases. Germline values: CDR1 SQVTM, CDR2 ANQGSEA. In DNA, the CDR3 is TGCAGCGTTGAAAAGGACAGGGGGGGGTCTGGCTACACCTTC. It is translated as CSVEKDRGGSGYTF.

The DNA for the CDR3 is TGTGCCAGCAGTGAAGGAGAGGGAGAGACCCAGTACTTC. It is translated as CASSEGEGETQYF. The V call is TRBV2, the J call TRBJ2-5; D is perhaps TRBD2 (5 bases). Germline loops: CDR1 SNHLY, CDR2 FYNNEI. This CDR3 has 13 amino acids. V was pared by 1 base and J by 4 bases, with 7 bases between.

This clone was detected a few times. This chain joins TRBV27 and TRBJ2-1, with D unresolved. The V gene's germline CDR1 is MNHEY and CDR2 SMNVEV (reference sequence). The CDR3 loop spans 13 amino acids. With 5 bases removed from V and 8 bases from J, the gap between germline ends came to 13 bases. The CDR3 DNA follows: TGTGCCAGCAGTCAACGACTCGCCCATGAGCAGTTCTTC. Translation gives CASSQRLAHEQFF.

A note on this clone: At one end, the junction sequence differs from germline, possibly due to a read error. This chain uses TRBV7-7 with TRBJ2-1; D is undetermined. This CDR3 has 14 amino acids. CDR1 and CDR2 (germline): SSHAT, FNYEAQ (reference sequence). Here the CDR3 DNA reads TGTGCTAGCAGCTTAGGTTCTTCCTACAATGAGCAGTTCTTC. It codes for CASSLGSSYNEQFF.

The gene calls are TRBV6-1 and TRBJ2-7; 10 bases map to TRBD1. This CDR3 has 13 amino acids. Losses at the gene ends were 6 bases for V and 6 bases for J; bases not matched to a gene: 5. Germline V gives CDR1 MNHNS, CDR2 SASEGT. The DNA of the CDR3 is TGTGCCAGCAGAGGGACAGGGGAGTCCGAGCAGTACTTC. Protein product: CASRGTGESEQYF.

Only one count was recorded for this clone. The chain is built from TRBV9 and TRBJ2-1; 10 nucleotides line up with TRBD2. CDR1 SGDLS and CDR2 YYNGEE come from the germline V gene. The CDR3 extends over 16 amino acids. J was trimmed by 8 bases and V by 2 bases; bases with no gene match: 10. CDR3 amino acids: CASSVVAGGWGYEQFF. For the CDR3, the DNA is TGTGCCAGCAGCGTCGTAGCGGGAGGTTGGGGGTATGAGCAGTTCTTC.

This rearrangement joins TRBV6-1 to TRBJ2-1; D is perhaps TRBD1 (6 bases). Trimming removed 8 bases at V and 10 bases at J, with 21 bases between. This CDR3 is 14 amino acids long. Per the germline V gene, CDR1 is MNHNS and CDR2 is SASEGT. This CDR3 reads CASQVGDNVKEQFF. CDR3 nucleotide sequence: TGTGCCAGCCAGGTAGGGGACAATGTTAAAGAGCAGTTCTTC.

The chain uses TRBV5-3 and TRBJ2-2, with TRBD1 as a possible D gene (6 bases). TRBV5-3 is an ORF, with its function uncertain. V lost 3 bases, J lost 5 bases, and 11 bases lay in between. CDR3 size: 14 residues. In nucleotides, the CDR3 is TGTGCCAGAAGCTCGGACGGACAGACCGGGGAGCTGTTTTTT. It is translated as CARSSDGQTGELFF.

The genes are TRBV5-1 and TRBJ2-5; D gene ambiguous. The germline V gene encodes CDR1 SGHRS and CDR2 YFSETQ. The germline V and J ends were trimmed by 1 base and 2 bases, with 3 bases remaining between them. CDR3 length equals 12 residues. CDR3 nucleotide sequence: TGCGCCAGCAGCTTGCTTCAAGAGACCCAGTACTTC. It specifies CASSLLQETQYF. Combining the CDR3 with reference TRBV5-1 and TRBJ2-5 gives the whole variable domain KAGVTQTPRYLIKTRGQQVTLSCSPISGHRSVSWYQQTPGQGLQFLFEYFSETQRNKGNFPGRFSGRQFSNSRSEMNVSTLELGDSALYLCASSLLQETQYFGPGTRLLVL.

The V gene is TRBV10-2, the J gene TRBJ1-1; TRBD1 is a possible D gene (6 bases). This CDR3 contains 13 residues. The germline V gene encodes CDR1 WSHSY and CDR2 SAAADI. V lost 4 bases, J lost 1 base, and 7 bases lay in between. The CDR3 DNA reads TGCGCCAGCAGTGGACAGGCGAACACTGAAGCTTTCTTT. Translated: CASSGQANTEAFF.

This clone was seen a handful of times. V is TRBV19 and J is TRBJ2-1; 8 nucleotides align to TRBD2. The CDR3 contains 13 residues. V trimming: 7 bases; J trimming: 4 bases; junction bases outside the gene matches: 3. Germline V gene sequence: CDR1 LNHDA, CDR2 SQIVND (reference sequence). The DNA of the CDR3 is TGTGCCAGTACAGGACTAGCTTACAATGAGCAGTTCTTC. Residues: CASTGLAYNEQFF. Full variable domain (outside the CDR3, taken from reference TRBV19 and TRBJ2-1): DGGITQSPKYLFRKEGQNVTLSCEQNLNHDAMYWYRQDPGQGLRLIYYSQIVNDFQKGDIAEGYSVSREKKESFPLTVTSAQKNPTAFYLCASTGLAYNEQFFGPGTRLTVL.

This clone was seen just once. V usage is TRBV6-6 and J usage is TRBJ2-7, with D tentatively TRBD2 (5 bases). Germline CDR1 and CDR2: MNHNY and SVGAGI (reference sequence). Trimming left V 5 bases short and J 5 bases short, with 19 bases between. The CDR3 runs 15 residues. The CDR3 sequence is CASSGAGGIFDEQYF. For the CDR3, the DNA is TGTGCCAGCAGTGGCGCGGGCGGTATCTTCGACGAGCAGTACTTC.

This clone was detected many times. The rearrangement links TRBV10-3 to TRBJ2-7; 7 bases map to TRBD2. The length of the CDR3 is 14 residues. The V and J ends lost 0 bases and 7 bases, in that order; junction bases with no gene match: 6. Per the germline V gene, CDR1 is ENHRY and CDR2 is SYGVKD. CDR3 bases: TGTGCCATCAGTGAGTCGCAGCGGGGTTGGGAGCAGTACTTC. It codes for CAISESQRGWEQYF.

The chain couples TRBV7-3 to TRBJ2-4, with 8 bases aligning to TRBD2. This CDR3 has 13 residues. Per germline, CDR1 SGHTA and CDR2 FQGTGA. V was pared by 5 bases and J by 8 bases, with 5 bases of the junction left unmatched. The CDR3 reads CASSPGGLDIQYF. For the CDR3, the DNA is TGTGCCAGCAGCCCGGGGGGGTTAGACATTCAGTACTTC.

This clone appeared a few times. The chain employs TRBV28 and TRBJ2-2; maybe TRBD1 (6 bases). Germline V gives CDR1 MDHEN, CDR2 SYDVKM. This CDR3 region has 18 residues. Trimming left V 6 bases short and J 1 base short, with 21 bases between. The CDR3 reads CASSISKRGLQNTGELFF. The CDR3 DNA sequence: TGTGCCAGCAGCATCTCTAAAAGGGGGTTACAGAACACCGGGGAGCTGTTTTTT. The variable domain in full, completed from reference TRBV28 and TRBJ2-2, reads DVKVTQSSRYLVKRTGEKVFLECVQDMDHENMFWYRQDPGLGLRLIYFSYDVKMKEKGDIPEGYSVSREKKERFSLILESASTNQTSMYLCASSISKRGLQNTGELFFGEGSRLTVL.